This section outlines one T cell receptor (beta chain) sequence together with its context. TCRdb ran MiXCR on the 5' RACE reads and lists one entry per CDR3 protein. The sample lists 450,000 or so distinct CDR3 sequences; approximately 24% were seen once. This entry is derived from a study of identical twins. Germline-derived CDR1 and CDR2 are DFQATT and SNEGSKA (reference sequence). The CDR3 covers 17 residues. V lost 3 bases, J lost 5 bases, and 13 bases stayed unmatched. A further study also used this sample, focusing on T cells expressing NK-cell markers.

Source material: CD4+ T cells sorted from blood. This receptor was obtained from a woman under 30 in good health. V gene TRBV20-1 combines with J gene TRBJ2-5, with TRBD2 matching over 12 bases. The CDR3 sequence is CSASFGRLAGVRETQYF. The CDR3 region has the DNA TGCAGTGCTAGTTTTGGGAGACTAGCGGGAGTCCGGGAGACCCAGTACTTC.